This T cell receptor beta chain derives from a study of cytomegalovirus exposure and HLA in healthy donors. Study as a whole: Early released data comprised around 80 million unique TCRs from HLA-typed donors. Points from the study as a whole: CMV antigen specificity of a few CMV-associated chains was confirmed in vitro. Associated with cytomegalovirus, according to the listing, were 150 to 200 TCR beta chains. Analyzed later, association rates of TCRs varied across HLA loci, with DRB1 most and HLA-C fewest.

The germline V gene has CDR1 SGHKS and CDR2 YYEKEE (reference sequence). The CDR3 loop spans 13 amino acids. V lost 3 bases and J 8 bases, leaving 11 bases between the germline ends. On this clone: Its target is unknown.

Vbeta (60) and Jbeta (13) primers were used in the PCR. Method: immunoSEQ multiplex PCR; TCRdb's copy keeps in-frame clones and lacks some. The sample shows about 200,000 clones, about 85% of them seen only once. The source of this sequence is a woman in her forties or fifties in good health and CMV-seronegative. Sequencing was carried out using PBMCs. V and J are TRBV5-5 and TRBJ1-4, with D tentatively TRBD1 (5 bases). The CDR3, as DNA: TGTGCCAGCAGCTCAGGGCGGGGGGAAAAACTGTTTTTT. Translation gives CASSSGRGEKLFF.